Listed below are T cell receptor beta chains from one sample, sequenced in a study of blood T cells in healthy people across ages. TCRdb re-derived calls from the 5' RACE reads in MiXCR, one entry per CDR3 protein. The data hold hundreds of thousands of distinct CDR3 sequences, with under 55% observed a single time. Sequencing input: blood. Source of these receptors: a man older than 75 in good health. Each CDR3 is given with its conserved first and last residue. The order of the fields is CDR3 length, V gene, D gene, J gene, clone size, CDR3 protein, CDR3 DNA. A D gene is named only where the DNA matches it firmly. Part of the rows lack a size; the others show once, few, many or a class for expanded clones.

length: 16; V: TRBV7-3; D: -; J: TRBJ2-3; size: -; CDR3: CASSMDALSGTDTQYF; DNA: TGTGCCAGCAGCATGGACGCCCTTAGCGGCACAGATACGCAGTATTTT
length: 13; V: TRBV19; D: TRBD1; J: TRBJ2-7; size: -; CDR3: CASSNRGSNEQYF; DNA: TGTGCCAGTAGCAACAGGGGCTCCAATGAGCAGTACTTC
length: 13; V: TRBV29-1; D: -; J: TRBJ2-7; size: few; CDR3: CSVESRAGYEQYF; DNA: TGCAGCGTTGAATCCAGGGCTGGCTACGAGCAGTACTTC
length: 16; V: TRBV20-1; D: -; J: TRBJ1-2; size: -; CDR3: CSAPGDRVGYDYGCTF; DNA: -
length: 14; V: TRBV29-1; D: TRBD2; J: TRBJ2-1; size: -; CDR3: CSVRAGALYNEQFF; DNA: TGCAGCGTTCGAGCGGGAGCCCTCTACAATGAGCAGTTCTTC
length: 14; V: TRBV7-2; D: -; J: TRBJ1-5; size: few; CDR3: CASSVLQGRAPQHF; DNA: TGTGCCAGCAGCGTCCTACAGGGTAGGGCGCCCCAGCATTTT
length: 13; V: TRBV20-1; D: -; J: TRBJ1-2; size: -; CDR3: CSASTAWTTIYTF; DNA: TGCAGTGCATCGACCGCCTGGACAACCATCTACACCTTC
length: 13; V: TRBV7-9; D: -; J: TRBJ2-7; size: -; CDR3: CASSSGTVYEQYF; DNA: TGTGCCAGCAGCTCCGGGACGGTTTACGAGCAGTACTTC
length: 14; V: TRBV20-1; D: TRBD2; J: TRBJ2-1; size: -; CDR3: CSAPSGGAYNEQFF; DNA: TGCAGTGCTCCTAGCGGGGGAGCCTACAATGAGCAGTTCTTC
length: 11; V: TRBV20-1; D: -; J: TRBJ2-7; size: -; CDR3: CSASRGHEQYF; DNA: TGCAGTGCTAGCAGGGGTCACGAGCAGTACTTC
length: 15; V: TRBV3-1; D: -; J: TRBJ2-5; size: -; CDR3: CASSQDPAGAETQYF; DNA: TGTGCCAGCAGCCAAGATCCGGCAGGGGCAGAGACCCAGTACTTC
length: 13; V: TRBV28; D: -; J: TRBJ2-7; size: many; CDR3: CASKRQDTYEQYF; DNA: TGTGCCAGCAAAAGACAGGACACCTACGAGCAGTACTTC
length: 15; V: TRBV7-3; D: TRBD1; J: TRBJ1-2; size: -; CDR3: CASSPNQGAGYGYTF; DNA: TGTGCCAGCAGCCCGAATCAGGGGGCCGGCTATGGCTACACCTTC
length: 12; V: TRBV29-1; D: -; J: TRBJ2-4; size: -; CDR3: CSVEVSASVWYF; DNA: TGCAGCGTTGAAGTATCGGCGTCGGTGTGGTACTTC
length: 15; V: TRBV6-5; D: TRBD1; J: TRBJ2-1; size: few; CDR3: CASSYSNRGVDEQFF; DNA: TGTGCCAGCAGTTACTCGAACAGGGGAGTCGATGAGCAGTTCTTC
length: 15; V: TRBV7-3; D: TRBD2; J: TRBJ2-3; size: -; CDR3: CASSSRTSGAGAQYF; DNA: TGTGCCAGCAGCTCCAGGACTAGCGGGGCGGGGGCGCAGTATTTT
length: 12; V: TRBV7-2; D: -; J: TRBJ2-1; size: -; CDR3: CASSLDIPPGFF; DNA: TGTGCCAGCAGCTTAGATATCCCTCCGGGGTTCTTC
length: 13; V: TRBV20-1; D: -; J: TRBJ2-1; size: -; CDR3: CSARRAGRDEHFF; DNA: TGCAGTGCTAGAAGGGCCGGTAGGGATGAGCACTTCTTC
length: 18; V: TRBV7-9; D: TRBD2; J: TRBJ2-1; size: few; CDR3: CASSPKIRLAGANNEQFF; DNA: TGTGCCAGCAGCCCAAAAATCCGCCTAGCGGGAGCCAACAATGAGCAGTTCTTC
length: 15; V: TRBV20-1; D: TRBD2; J: TRBJ2-1; size: -; CDR3: CSAPSGRALYNEQFF; DNA: TGCAGTGCTCCGAGCGGGAGGGCCCTATACAATGAGCAGTTCTTC
length: 16; V: TRBV6-6; D: -; J: TRBJ2-1; size: many; CDR3: CASSYSRPSSYNEQFF; DNA: TGTGCCAGCAGTTACTCGAGGCCGAGCTCCTACAATGAGCAGTTCTTC
length: 15; V: TRBV7-2; D: TRBD1; J: TRBJ1-1; size: -; CDR3: CASSLRGGLGGEAFF; DNA: TGTGCCAGCAGCTTACGAGGGGGCTTGGGAGGTGAAGCTTTCTTT
length: 14; V: TRBV18; D: -; J: TRBJ1-2; size: few; CDR3: CASSPRDENYGYTF; DNA: TGTGCCAGCTCACCCCGGGACGAAAACTATGGCTACACCTTC
length: 15; V: TRBV6-5; D: TRBD1; J: TRBJ2-5; size: many; CDR3: CASSYGTESKSTQYF; DNA: TGTGCCAGCAGTTATGGGACAGAATCTAAGTCGACCCAGTACTTC
length: 14; V: TRBV7-2; D: -; J: TRBJ2-2; size: few; CDR3: CASSLGRYTGELFF; DNA: TGTGCCAGCAGCTTAGGCAGATACACCGGGGAGCTGTTTTTT
length: 14; V: TRBV7-9; D: -; J: TRBJ2-5; size: -; CDR3: CASSLELASQTQYF; DNA: TGTGCCAGCAGCTTAGAGCTAGCTTCTCAGACCCAGTACTTC
length: 15; V: TRBV10-3; D: TRBD2; J: TRBJ2-5; size: -; CDR3: CAISGGLAGGETQYF; DNA: TGTGCCATCAGTGGAGGACTAGCGGGAGGGGAGACCCAGTACTTC
length: 13; V: TRBV30; D: -; J: TRBJ2-3; size: -; CDR3: CAWSRSLTDTQYF; DNA: TGTGCCTGGAGTCGCAGTCTCACAGATACGCAGTATTTT
length: 12; V: TRBV29-1; D: TRBD2; J: TRBJ2-3; size: few; CDR3: CSVWTSGNTQYF; DNA: TGCAGCGTTTGGACTAGCGGCAATACGCAGTATTTT
length: 14; V: TRBV5-1; D: TRBD1; J: TRBJ2-1; size: few; CDR3: CASSLARGHNEQFF; DNA: TGCGCCAGCAGCTTGGCCAGGGGGCACAATGAGCAGTTCTTC
length: 12; V: TRBV29-1; D: -; J: TRBJ2-2; size: -; CDR3: CSVGSNTGELFF; DNA: TGCAGCGTAGGCAGCAACACCGGGGAGCTGTTTTTT
length: 14; V: TRBV24-1; D: -; J: TRBJ1-2; size: few; CDR3: CATSGGLTNYGYTF; DNA: TGTGCCACCAGTGGGGGACTTACTAACTATGGCTACACCTTC
length: 14; V: TRBV29-1; D: -; J: TRBJ2-3; size: few; CDR3: CSATSGASTDTQYF; DNA: TGCAGCGCAACATCCGGGGCGAGCACAGATACGCAGTATTTT
length: 16; V: TRBV5-1; D: -; J: TRBJ2-7; size: -; CDR3: CASSLVSGRSPLQPYF; DNA: TGCGCCAGCAGCTTGGTCAGCGGGCGGTCCCCTCTTCAGCCGTACTTC
length: 14; V: TRBV7-8; D: -; J: TRBJ2-3; size: few; CDR3: CASSVDRSTDTQYF; DNA: TGTGCCAGCAGCGTCGACAGAAGCACAGATACGCAGTATTTT
length: 12; V: TRBV29-1; D: -; J: TRBJ2-3; size: few; CDR3: CSVEFLLDTQYF; DNA: TGCAGCGTTGAGTTCCTTCTAGATACGCAGTATTTT
length: 13; V: TRBV28; D: -; J: TRBJ2-1; size: few; CDR3: CASSLDYDNEQFF; DNA: TGTGCCAGCAGTTTAGATTACGACAATGAGCAGTTCTTC
length: 15; V: TRBV5-1; D: TRBD1; J: TRBJ2-7; size: few; CDR3: CASSLGTGIIYEQYF; DNA: TGCGCCAGCAGCTTGGGGACAGGCATAATCTACGAGCAGTACTTC
length: 14; V: TRBV7-9; D: -; J: TRBJ1-4; size: -; CDR3: CASSPDRSNEKLFF; DNA: TGTGCCAGCAGCCCCGACAGATCTAATGAAAAACTGTTTTTT
length: 13; V: TRBV20-1; D: TRBD1; J: TRBJ1-5; size: -; CDR3: CSARGTGWQPQHF; DNA: TGCAGTGCCAGAGGGACAGGGTGGCAGCCCCAGCATTTT
length: 16; V: TRBV4-3; D: -; J: TRBJ2-3; size: few; CDR3: CASSQDPQGWEDTQYF; DNA: TGCGCCAGCAGCCAAGATCCGCAGGGTTGGGAAGATACGCAGTATTTT
length: 15; V: TRBV6-5; D: -; J: TRBJ2-5; size: few; CDR3: CASSHLRGLQETQYF; DNA: TGTGCCAGCAGTCACCTCCGAGGGCTTCAGGAGACCCAGTACTTC
length: 14; V: TRBV5-1; D: -; J: TRBJ2-3; size: -; CDR3: CASKVAPLVDTQYF; DNA: TGCGCCAGCAAAGTGGCACCACTTGTGGATACGCAGTATTTT
length: 20; V: TRBV7-9; D: -; J: TRBJ1-5; size: -; CDR3: CASGSPVGVTTIDSNQPQHF; DNA: TGTGCCAGCGGCTCCCCGGTCGGGGTTACGACGATCGATAGCAATCAGCCCCAGCATTTT
length: 15; V: TRBV20-1; D: TRBD1; J: TRBJ1-1; size: -; CDR3: CSASRTGTVNTEAFF; DNA: TGCAGTGCGTCCAGAACCGGGACAGTCAACACTGAAGCTTTCTTT
length: 17; V: TRBV9; D: -; J: TRBJ2-5; size: -; CDR3: CASSPSPGGTLKETQYF; DNA: TGTGCCAGCAGCCCATCCCCGGGCGGGACATTGAAAGAGACCCAGTACTTC
length: 14; V: TRBV7-3; D: -; J: TRBJ2-1; size: -; CDR3: CASSLIGNYNEQFF; DNA: TGTGCCAGCAGCTTAATTGGTAACTACAATGAGCAGTTCTTC
length: 14; V: TRBV20-1; D: TRBD1; J: TRBJ1-2; size: -; CDR3: CSASVGQPNYGYTF; DNA: TGCAGTGCTAGCGTGGGACAGCCAAACTATGGCTACACCTTC
length: 15; V: TRBV6-2/TRBV6-3; D: -; J: TRBJ2-1; size: -; CDR3: CASSSLLFSYNEQFF; DNA: TGTGCCAGCAGTTCGCTTCTATTTTCATACAATGAGCAGTTCTTC
length: 17; V: TRBV7-2; D: -; J: TRBJ2-2; size: -; CDR3: CASSLDVWGRRPGELFF; DNA: TGTGCCAGCAGCTTAGATGTATGGGGACGCCGTCCTGGGGAGCTGTTTTTT
length: 17; V: TRBV12-3/TRBV12-4; D: TRBD2; J: TRBJ2-1; size: -; CDR3: CASSLATSGGSYNEQFF; DNA: TGTGCCAGCAGTTTAGCGACTAGCGGGGGCTCCTACAATGAGCAGTTCTTC
length: 13; V: TRBV18; D: -; J: TRBJ1-1; size: -; CDR3: CASSPGMNTEAFF; DNA: TGTGCCAGCTCACCGGGGATGAACACTGAAGCTTTCTTT
length: 14; V: TRBV6-5; D: -; J: TRBJ1-5; size: many; CDR3: CASSITDSNQPQHF; DNA: TGTGCCAGCAGTATTACAGACAGCAATCAGCCCCAGCATTTT
length: 14; V: TRBV7-2; D: TRBD1; J: TRBJ1-4; size: -; CDR3: CASSSDRWSEKLFF; DNA: TGTGCCAGCAGCTCGGACAGGTGGAGTGAAAAACTGTTTTTT
length: 11; V: TRBV6-5; D: -; J: TRBJ1-1; size: few; CDR3: CAGSRGTEAFF; DNA: TGTGCCGGCAGTAGGGGAACTGAAGCTTTCTTT